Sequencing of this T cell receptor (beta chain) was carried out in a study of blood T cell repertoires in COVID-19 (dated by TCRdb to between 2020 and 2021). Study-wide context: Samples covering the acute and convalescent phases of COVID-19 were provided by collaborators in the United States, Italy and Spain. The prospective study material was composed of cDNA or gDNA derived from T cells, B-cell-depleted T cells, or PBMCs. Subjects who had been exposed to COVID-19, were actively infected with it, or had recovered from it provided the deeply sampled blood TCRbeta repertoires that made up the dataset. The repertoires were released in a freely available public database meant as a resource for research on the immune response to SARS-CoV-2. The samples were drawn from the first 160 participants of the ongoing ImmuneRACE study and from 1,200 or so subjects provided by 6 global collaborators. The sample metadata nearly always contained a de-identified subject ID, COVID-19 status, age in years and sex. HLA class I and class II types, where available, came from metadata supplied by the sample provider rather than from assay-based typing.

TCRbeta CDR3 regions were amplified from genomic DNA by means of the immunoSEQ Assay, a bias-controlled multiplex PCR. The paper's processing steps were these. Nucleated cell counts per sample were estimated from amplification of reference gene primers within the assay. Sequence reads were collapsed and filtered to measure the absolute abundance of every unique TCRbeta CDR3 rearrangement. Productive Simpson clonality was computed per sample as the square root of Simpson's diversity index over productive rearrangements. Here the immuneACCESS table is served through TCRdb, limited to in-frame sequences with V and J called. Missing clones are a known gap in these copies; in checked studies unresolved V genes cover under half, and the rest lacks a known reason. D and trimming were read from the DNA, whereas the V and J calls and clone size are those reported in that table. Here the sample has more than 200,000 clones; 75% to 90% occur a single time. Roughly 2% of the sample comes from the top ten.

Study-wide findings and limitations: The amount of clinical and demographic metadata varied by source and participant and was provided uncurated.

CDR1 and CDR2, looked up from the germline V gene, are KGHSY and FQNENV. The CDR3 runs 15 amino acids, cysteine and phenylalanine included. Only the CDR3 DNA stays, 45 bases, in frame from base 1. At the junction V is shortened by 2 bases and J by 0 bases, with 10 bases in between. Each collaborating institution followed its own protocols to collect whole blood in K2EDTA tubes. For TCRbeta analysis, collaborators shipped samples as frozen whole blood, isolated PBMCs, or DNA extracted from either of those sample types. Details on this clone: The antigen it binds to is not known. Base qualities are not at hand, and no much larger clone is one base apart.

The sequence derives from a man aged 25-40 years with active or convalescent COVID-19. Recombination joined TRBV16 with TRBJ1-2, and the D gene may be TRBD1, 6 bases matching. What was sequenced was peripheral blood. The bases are TGTGCCAGCAGCCAAGGGGGCCGAGCTAACTATGGCTACACCTTC. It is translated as CASSQGGRANYGYTF.